Listed below are T cell receptor beta chains from one sample, sequenced in a study of the immune and genomic landscape of osteosarcoma. The data were produced by immunoSEQ multiplex PCR, yet TCRdb's version contains in-frame clones alone and is incomplete. The table has approximately 5,900 clones, about 63% seen once. Specimen: osteosarcoma tumor tissue from the lung. These receptors originate from a human donor with osteosarcoma. Each CDR3 is given with its conserved first and last residue. The D gene is left open where the match is weak. Where a row states a size, it is once, few, many or the class of an expanded clone; other rows omit it.

j_call d_call v_call clone_size cdr3_aa cdr3_nt
TRBJ2-4 - TRBV7-2 - CASSFLGGNIQYF TGTGCCAGCAGCTTTTTAGGGGGAAACATTCAGTACTTC
TRBJ2-5 - TRBV7-9 - CASSSGTPSSPQYF TGTGCCAGCAGCTCCGGGACTCCGTCATCTCCCCAGTACTTC
TRBJ2-1 - TRBV14 - CASSQSAQAYNEQFF TGTGCCAGCAGCCAATCAGCTCAGGCCTACAATGAGCAGTTCTTC
TRBJ1-5 - TRBV7-8 - CASSLGGFRQPQHF TGTGCCAGCAGCCTAGGAGGGTTTCGACAGCCCCAGCATTTT
TRBJ1-4 - TRBV7-9 - CASSPPPRGGEKLFF TGTGCCAGCAGCCCACCCCCCAGGGGTGGTGAAAAACTGTTTTTT
TRBJ1-1 TRBD1 TRBV18 - CASSPSGQVDTEAFF TGTGCCAGCTCACCTTCGGGACAGGTGGACACTGAAGCTTTCTTT
TRBJ2-3 - TRBV2 - CARAPGRKTDTQYF TGTGCCAGGGCGCCGGGACGGAAAACAGATACGCAGTATTTT
TRBJ1-1 - TRBV6-5 - CASRITMETEAFF TGTGCCAGCAGGATCACAATGGAAACTGAAGCTTTCTTT
TRBJ1-5 TRBD1 TRBV27 few CASSTQGAQGNQPQHF TGTGCCAGCAGTACCCAGGGGGCGCAGGGCAATCAGCCCCAGCATTTT
TRBJ2-1 TRBD1 TRBV11-2 - CASSLERDRGEQFF TGTGCCAGCAGCTTAGAAAGGGACAGGGGGGAGCAGTTCTTC
TRBJ1-1 - TRBV18 - CASSPFRDTEAFF TGTGCCAGCTCACCCTTCCGGGACACTGAAGCTTTCTTT
TRBJ2-1 TRBD1 TRBV7-3 few CASSLRSGTGSYNEQFF TGTGCCAGCAGCTTAAGGTCCGGGACAGGCTCCTACAATGAGCAGTTCTTC
TRBJ1-2 - TRBV7-9 few CASSLGSNGYTF TGTGCCAGCAGCTTAGGAAGTAACGGCTACACCTTC
TRBJ2-1 - TRBV7-8 - CASSSPRPTNEQFF TGTGCCAGCAGCTCCCCCCGGCCGACCAATGAGCAGTTCTTC
TRBJ2-7 TRBD2 TRBV29-1 - CSAFGTSGSNEQYF TGCAGCGCCTTTGGGACTAGCGGGAGCAACGAGCAGTACTTC
TRBJ1-1 TRBD1 TRBV7-2 - CASSLGEGAMNPEAFF TGTGCCAGCAGCTTAGGAGAGGGGGCAATGAATCCGGAAGCTTTCTTT
TRBJ1-2 - TRBV20-1 - CSARDSYGYTF TGCAGTGCTAGGGACTCCTATGGCTACACCTTC
TRBJ1-2 - TRBV7-3 - CASSKHQGGYTF TGTGCCAGCAGCAAACACCAGGGAGGCTACACCTTC
TRBJ1-5 TRBD1 TRBV5-1 - CASSSTGDQPQHF TGCGCCAGCAGCTCTACAGGGGATCAGCCCCAGCATTTT
TRBJ1-5 - TRBV6-5 few CASSYVPIGNQPQHF TGTGCCAGCAGTTACGTCCCAATTGGCAATCAGCCCCAGCATTTT
TRBJ1-2 - TRBV29-1 - CSVEGGQDFNYGYTF TGCAGCGTTGAGGGGGGACAAGACTTTAACTATGGCTACACCTTC
TRBJ2-1 - TRBV5-1 - CASSEPLDVPPNYNEQFF TGCGCCAGCAGCGAACCCCTGGACGTCCCCCCTAATTACAATGAGCAGTTCTTC
TRBJ2-2 TRBD2 TRBV28 once CASTLRLAGNTGELFF TGTGCCAGCACCCTCAGACTAGCGGGAAACACCGGGGAGCTGTTTTTT
TRBJ2-1 - TRBV7-9 - CASSPGMGSGNEQFF TGTGCCAGCAGCCCGGGTATGGGTTCTGGTAATGAGCAGTTCTTC
TRBJ1-1 - TRBV9 - CASSVGIQGTEAFF TGTGCCAGCAGCGTGGGTATTCAAGGGACTGAAGCTTTCTTT
TRBJ2-7 - TRBV7-9 - CASRGWGDKNYEQYF TGTGCCAGCAGGGGTTGGGGGGACAAGAATTACGAGCAGTACTTC
TRBJ1-5 - TRBV7-8 - CASSLVGSSNQPQHF TGTGCCAGCAGCTTAGTTGGCAGTAGCAATCAGCCCCAGCATTTT
TRBJ2-2 - TRBV5-6 - CASSLVSNTGELFF TGTGCCAGCAGCTTGGTATCTAACACCGGGGAGCTGTTTTTT
TRBJ2-1 - TRBV18 large CASSPSGYYNEQFF TGTGCCAGCTCACCGTCAGGGTACTACAATGAGCAGTTCTTC
TRBJ2-7 TRBD1 TRBV5-1 - CASSPPGQGAREQYF TGCGCCAGCAGCCCGCCGGGACAGGGGGCGAGGGAGCAGTACTTC
TRBJ1-2 - TRBV6-5 - CASSSPRGDYGYTF TGTGCCAGCAGTTCCCCACGAGGGGACTATGGCTACACCTTC
TRBJ1-4 - TRBV7-9 - CASSLGFGSLNEKLFF TGTGCCAGCAGCTTAGGTTTCGGCAGCCTCAATGAAAAACTGTTTTTT
TRBJ1-2 - TRBV5-6 few CASSPPTGGYTF TGTGCCAGCAGCCCCCCGACAGGAGGCTACACCTTC
TRBJ2-5 TRBD1 TRBV7-3 - CASSWTGGMQETQYF TGTGCCAGCAGCTGGACAGGTGGGATGCAAGAGACCCAGTACTTC
TRBJ1-1 TRBD1 TRBV7-9 large CASSLAQGASNTEAFF TGTGCCAGCAGCTTAGCCCAGGGGGCTTCGAACACTGAAGCTTTCTTT
TRBJ2-1 - TRBV7-2 - CASSLVRGVGNEQFF TGTGCCAGCAGCTTAGTCAGGGGCGTCGGCAATGAGCAGTTCTTC
TRBJ2-2 TRBD1 TRBV7-2 - CASSLGQGAGGELFF TGTGCCAGCAGCTTAGGACAGGGGGCTGGCGGGGAGCTGTTTTTT
TRBJ1-2 - TRBV6-5 large CASSQQETNYGYTF TGTGCCAGCAGTCAGCAGGAGACTAACTATGGCTACACCTTC
TRBJ1-2 - TRBV18 - CASSLQDSSLYGYTF TGTGCCAGCTCATTACAGGACAGTTCCCTCTATGGCTACACCTTC
TRBJ2-2 - TRBV28 - CASSFSGPGELFF TGTGCCAGCAGTTTTTCAGGGCCCGGGGAGCTGTTTTTT
TRBJ2-3 TRBD2 TRBV7-2 - CASSSILGLPYTDTQYF TGTGCCAGCAGCTCCATCTTGGGACTACCGTACACAGATACGCAGTATTTT
TRBJ1-2 - TRBV20-1 few CSARRPRGYTF TGCAGTGCTAGACGACCCCGGGGCTACACCTTC
TRBJ2-2 - TRBV10-1 once CASSVARAGELFF TGCGCCAGCAGTGTTGCCCGAGCCGGGGAGCTGTTTTTT
TRBJ1-1 TRBD1 TRBV2 - CASKGGGRGSTEAFF TGTGCCAGCAAAGGAGGCGGCAGGGGGTCCACTGAAGCTTTCTTT
TRBJ1-2 TRBD1 TRBV29-1 few CSVQGQGAYGYTF TGCAGCGTGCAGGGACAGGGGGCCTATGGCTACACCTTC
TRBJ2-5 - TRBV19 - CASSIGRAQETQYF TGTGCCAGTAGTATCGGCAGGGCTCAAGAGACCCAGTACTTC
TRBJ1-2 - TRBV19 - CASSISGVGNYGYTF TGTGCCAGTAGTATATCAGGGGTGGGCAACTATGGCTACACCTTC
TRBJ2-2 TRBD1 TRBV6-1 - CASSVHVGQGGTGELFF TGTGCCAGCAGTGTGCACGTGGGACAGGGTGGAACCGGGGAGCTGTTTTTT
TRBJ1-3 - TRBV19 medium-sized CASTIEGSSGNTIYF TGTGCCAGTACCATCGAGGGGTCCTCTGGAAACACCATATATTTT
TRBJ2-7 - TRBV28 once CASSYDGGLPGEQYF TGTGCCAGCAGCTACGATGGAGGCCTACCGGGCGAGCAGTACTTC
TRBJ1-2 - TRBV11-2 - CASSLGQNRDYGYTF TGTGCCAGCAGCTTAGGACAGAATAGGGACTATGGCTACACCTTC
TRBJ2-7 - TRBV4-1 - CASSQWDQTYEQYF TGCGCCAGCAGCCAATGGGATCAGACCTACGAGCAGTACTTC
TRBJ1-2 - TRBV15 - CATSRGWYGYTF TGTGCCACCAGCAGAGGTTGGTACGGCTACACCTTC
TRBJ2-4 - TRBV19 medium-sized CASSWGSGKNIQYF TGTGCCAGTAGCTGGGGGAGTGGAAAAAACATTCAGTACTTC